This T cell receptor beta chain was identified in a study of blood T cell repertoires in COVID-19. This CDR3 contains 12 residues. V lost 0 bases, J lost 11 bases, and 7 bases lay in between. Germline V gives CDR1 KGHDR, CDR2 SFDVKD. Authors' data handling: Quantification of nucleated cells was approximated via reference gene primer amplification. The repertoire was sequenced with immunoSEQ multiplex PCR; TCRdb's copy has only in-frame clones and lacks some. D and trimming come from the DNA, and the V and J calls and clone size come from that table. Seen here are some 140,000 clones, 70% to 80% observed once, and the top ten hold under 4.5%.

Source material: peripheral blood. The TCR sequence derives from a man between 60 and 75 years old with acute or convalescent COVID-19. This chain uses TRBV24-1 with TRBJ1-5; D ambiguous. The CDR3 coding sequence is TGTGCCACCAGTGATTTGGGGGAGACCCAGCATTTT. Its translation: CATSDLGETQHF.